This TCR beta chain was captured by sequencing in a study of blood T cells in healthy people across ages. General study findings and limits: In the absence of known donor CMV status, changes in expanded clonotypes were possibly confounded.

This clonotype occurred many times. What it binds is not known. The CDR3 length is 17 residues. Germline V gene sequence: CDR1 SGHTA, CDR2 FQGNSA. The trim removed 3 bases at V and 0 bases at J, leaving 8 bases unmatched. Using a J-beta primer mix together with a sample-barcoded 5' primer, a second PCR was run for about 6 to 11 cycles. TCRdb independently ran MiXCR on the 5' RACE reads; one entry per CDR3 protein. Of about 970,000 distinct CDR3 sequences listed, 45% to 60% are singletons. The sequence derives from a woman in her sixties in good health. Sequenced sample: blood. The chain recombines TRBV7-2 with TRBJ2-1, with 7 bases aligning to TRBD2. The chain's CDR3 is CASSLHPGGSSYNEQFF. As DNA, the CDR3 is TGTGCCAGCAGCTTGCACCCAGGCGGGAGCTCCTACAATGAGCAGTTCTTC.